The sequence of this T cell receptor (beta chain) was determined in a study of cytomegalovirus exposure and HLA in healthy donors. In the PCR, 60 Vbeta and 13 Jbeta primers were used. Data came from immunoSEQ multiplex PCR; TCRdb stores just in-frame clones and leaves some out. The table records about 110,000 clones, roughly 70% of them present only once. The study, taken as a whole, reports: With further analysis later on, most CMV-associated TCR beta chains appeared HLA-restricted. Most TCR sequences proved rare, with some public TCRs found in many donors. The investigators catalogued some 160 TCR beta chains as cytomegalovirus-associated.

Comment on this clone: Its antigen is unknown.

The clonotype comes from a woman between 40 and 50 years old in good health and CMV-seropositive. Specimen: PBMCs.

The CDR3 region is CASSSGQNTGELFF. The CDR3, as DNA: TGTGCCAGCAGCTCCGGACAGAACACCGGGGAGCTGTTTTTT. V usage is TRBV7-9 and J usage is TRBJ2-2, with a tentative D call TRBD1 (5 bases). There are 14 residues in the CDR3. The V gene's germline CDR1 is SEHNR and CDR2 FQNEAQ (reference sequence). V lost 4 bases and J lost 1, with 7 bases in between.